The rows below give T cell receptor beta chains drawn from one sample of a study of persistence of HIV-infected CD4 T cells. Method: immunoSEQ multiplex PCR; TCRdb's copy keeps in-frame clones and lacks some. The sample lists roughly 32,000 clones; 80% to 90% were seen once. No antigen has been assigned to these receptors. The material sequenced was CD4+ T cells sorted from PBMCs after roughly 18-hour stimulation, taken from a patient who received antiretroviral therapy. Receptors originate from an adult woman with HIV who was CMV-seropositive. Both conserved end residues are part of each CDR3.

>TRBV5-1
CASSLGGFAYEQYF
>TRBV5-1
CASSPGQGYNSPLHF
>TRBV7-8
CASSPTLAGPAVDIQYF
>TRBV5-4
CASSVSGRSSYNEQFF
>TRBV7-2
CASSLGPSGFYQNTEAFF
>TRBV19
CASSIDLRSPGALRGEGAYEQYF
>TRBV5-1
CASSLAKLIDTQYF
>TRBV28
CASSSGTVNYGYTF
>TRBV4-3
CASSLDSRDTEAFF
>TRBV2
CASSVGGAGYGYTF
>TRBV18
CASSPPTGWATEAFF
>TRBV25-1
CASMGPDSYEQYF
>TRBV6-6
CASSLTGGASEAFF
>TRBV5-1
CASSGTTVNTEAFF
>TRBV5-1
CASSLALPGSSGNTIYF
>TRBV3-1/TRBV3-2
CASGGASYNEQFF
>TRBV28
CASTKTGYNEQFF
>TRBV5-1
CASSLDGGMGNQPQHF
>TRBV12-2
CASRSFWVDTQYF
>TRBV5-1
CASSSDYVERKLFF
>TRBV4-1
CASSQGGGGSSSYEQYF
>TRBV27
CASSRLAGTGELFF
>TRBV10-3
CAISRTGGKEEKLFF
>TRBV18
CASSPGKKQYNEQFF
>TRBV14
CASSQVDTEAFF
>TRBV3-1/TRBV3-2
CASSQGQKAGYGYTF
>TRBV4-1
CASSQGLAPYEQYF
>TRBV2
CASSENPRQPQHF
>TRBV9
CASSDGSSAGGNNYGYTF
>TRBV2
CASIVPGQGTMNEKLFF
>TRBV5-6
CASSLTGPRSYEQYF
>TRBV19
CASISGGFNYGYTF
>TRBV7-3
CASSPSVSSYNEQFF
>TRBV7-3
CASTFGRNTEAFF